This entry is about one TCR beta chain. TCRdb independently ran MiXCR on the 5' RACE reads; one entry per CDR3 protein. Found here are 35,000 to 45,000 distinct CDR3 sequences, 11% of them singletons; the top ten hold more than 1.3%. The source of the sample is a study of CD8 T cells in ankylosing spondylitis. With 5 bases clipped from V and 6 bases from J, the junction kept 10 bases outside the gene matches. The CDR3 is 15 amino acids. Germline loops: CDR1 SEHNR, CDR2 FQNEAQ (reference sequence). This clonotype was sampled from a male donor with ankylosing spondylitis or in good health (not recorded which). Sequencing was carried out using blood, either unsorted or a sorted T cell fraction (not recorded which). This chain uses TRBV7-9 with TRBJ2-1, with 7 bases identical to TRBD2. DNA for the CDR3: TGTGCCAGCAGCCTAGGACTAGGCGTAGCCAATGAGCAGTTCTTC. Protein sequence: CASSLGLGVANEQFF.